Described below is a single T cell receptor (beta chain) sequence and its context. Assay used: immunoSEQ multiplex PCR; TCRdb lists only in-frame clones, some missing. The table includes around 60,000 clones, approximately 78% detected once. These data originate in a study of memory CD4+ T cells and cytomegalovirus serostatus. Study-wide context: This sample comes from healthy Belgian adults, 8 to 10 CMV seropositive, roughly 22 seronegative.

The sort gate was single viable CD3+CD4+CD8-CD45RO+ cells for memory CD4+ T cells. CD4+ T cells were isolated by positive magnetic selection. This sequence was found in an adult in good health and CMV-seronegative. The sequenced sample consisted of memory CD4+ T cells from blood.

The CDR3 coding sequence is TGTGCCAGGATACCCCAAGGCGGGAGGTACAATGAGCAGTTCTTC. Amino acid sequence: CARIPQGGRYNEQFF. The chain joins TRBV19 to TRBJ2-1; 8 bases agree with TRBD2. The J segment lost 4 bases and the V segment lost 9 bases, leaving 11 bases of the junction unmatched. This CDR3 comprises 15 residues. From germline, CDR1 is LNHDA and CDR2 SQIVND (reference sequence). Full variable domain (remainder filled in from reference TRBV19 and TRBJ2-1): DGGITQSPKYLFRKEGQNVTLSCEQNLNHDAMYWYRQDPGQGLRLIYYSQIVNDFQKGDIAEGYSVSREKKESFPLTVTSAQKNPTAFYLCARIPQGGRYNEQFFGPGTRLTVL.